Sequencing of this TCR beta chain was carried out in a study of CD8 T cells in Susac syndrome. It was with random hexamers that roughly 0.5 to 1 ug RNA was reverse transcribed. TCR beta CDR3 was amplified by immunoSEQ covering 54 Vbeta and 13 Jbeta. TCRdb reprocessed the immunoSEQ multiplex PCR reads with MiXCR, giving one entry per CDR3 protein. This table holds roughly 180,000 distinct CDR3 sequences, under 95% found once. What was sequenced was CD4+ T cells from PBMCs. This TCR derives from a human donor with multiple sclerosis.

The CDR3 sequence is CASSQPGLGYNEQFF. In DNA form, the CDR3 reads TGTGCCAGCAGCCAGCCGGGACTAGGGTACAATGAGCAGTTCTTC. The chain carries TRBV3-1 and TRBJ2-1, with 8 bases matching TRBD2. CDR3 length equals 15 residues. Germline V gene lookup returns CDR1 LGHDT and CDR2 YNNKEL (reference sequence). V gave up 3 bases and J gave up 4 bases; unmatched junction bases: 5.